This entry is about one T cell receptor (beta chain). This specimen belongs to a study of blood T cell repertoires in COVID-19. Study as a whole: The United States, Italy and Spain provided the acute and convalescent COVID-19 samples. In each case, the material was cDNA or gDNA derived from T cells, B-cell-depleted T cells, or PBMCs.

The CDR3 sequence is 15 residues long. V was clipped by 1 base and J by 7 bases; unmatched bases: 5. Per germline, CDR1 SGDLS and CDR2 YYNGEE. Authors' analysis steps: Reference gene primers were amplified, and this amplification served to estimate nucleated cell counts. The method was immunoSEQ multiplex PCR; TCRdb's version includes in-frame clones alone and lacks a portion of them. V, J and clone size were drawn from that table, and D and trimming were deduced from the DNA. The sample comprises approximately 240,000 clones, 84% of which are singletons, and 15% to 20% rests with the top ten. The source of this sequence is a woman aged 80 or over with active or convalescent COVID-19. The chain recombines TRBV9 with TRBJ1-4; TRBD1 matches at 9 bases. Material for sequencing was peripheral blood. As DNA, the CDR3 is TGTGCCAGCAGCGTACAGGGGACAGGGACTGAAAAACTGTTTTTT. It yields the protein CASSVQGTGTEKLFF.